These 23 T cell receptor beta chains originate from one sample sequenced in a study of metastatic and nonmetastatic thyroid tumors. No patient received treatment before thyroid surgery. MiXCR re-clonotyped the PCR reads for TCRdb. The data hold about 69,000 clones, with 14% observed a single time. Sequencing was carried out using blood. The receptor set was obtained from a male donor with papillary thyroid cancer or a benign thyroid nodule (not recorded which). Some clones in this sample may be carry-over from other donors' samples.

On this clone itself: A read error may produce the germline difference seen at one junction end. The chain carries TRBV12-3 or TRBV12-4 and TRBJ1-3, with TRBD1 identical over 7 bases. This CDR3 contains 15 residues. The CDR3, as DNA: TGTGCCAGCAGTTTTGACAGGGACTCTGTAAACACCATATATTTT. This gives the protein CASSFDRDSVNTIYF.

This clone showed up many times. The chain is built from TRBV2 and TRBJ2-3, with D possibly matching TRBD2 (5 bases). V dropped 1 base and J dropped 11 bases, with 16 bases sitting between them. CDR1 SNHLY and CDR2 FYNNEI come from the germline V gene. The CDR3 runs 14 residues. The CDR3 sequence: CASSEERAPIEQYF. In DNA form, the CDR3 reads TGTGCCAGCAGTGAAGAGAGGGCGCCGATCGAGCAGTATTTT. The full variable domain, completed using reference TRBV2 and TRBJ2-3, is EPEVTQTPSHQVTQMGQEVILRCVPISNHLYFYWYRQILGQKVEFLVSFYNNEISEKSEIFDDQFSVERPDGSNFTLKIRSTKLEDSAMYFCASSEERAPIEQYFGPGTRLTVL.

This clone was counted only a few times. With a much larger clone just one base away, this may be a read error. The V and J genes are TRBV12-3 or TRBV12-4 and TRBJ1-1; TRBD1 is a possible D gene (5 bases). V was shortened by 6 bases and J by 4 bases, with 15 bases between the two germline ends. The CDR3 covers 14 residues. CDR3 region: CASSQGCFSTEAFF. CDR3 bases: TGTGCCAGCAGCCAGGGCTGTTTTAGCACTGAAGCTTTCTTT.

This clone has a count of ten or more. A much bigger clone sits one base away, suggesting this may be a read error. This rearrangement joins TRBV7-2 to TRBJ1-5; no firm D call. The V end was cut by 1 base, the J end by 9 bases, with 7 bases between. The V gene's germline CDR1 is SGHTA and CDR2 FQGNSA. The CDR3 runs 12 residues. CDR3 protein: CASSLVAVPQHF. CDR3 in DNA: TGTGCCAGCAGCTTAGTGGCGGTGCCCCAGCATTTT.

Many counts were recorded for this clone. The CDR3 sequence is CASSRTSGRAFSGANVLTF. In DNA form, the CDR3 reads TGTGCCAGCAGTCGGACTAGCGGGAGGGCGTTCTCTGGGGCCAACGTCCTGACTTTC. V gene TRBV6-5 combines with J gene TRBJ2-6, with 15 nucleotides matching TRBD2. Losses at the gene ends were 5 bases for V and 0 bases for J; bases not matched to a gene: 5. The CDR3 totals 19 residues. From germline, CDR1 is MNHEY and CDR2 SVGAGI.

This clone appeared many times. The J gene is TRBJ2-1, the V gene TRBV3-1; 8 bases are shared with TRBD1. CDR1 is LGHDT, CDR2 YNNKEL, per germline (reference sequence). This CDR3 region has 15 residues. V gave up 6 bases and J gave up 3 bases; unmatched junction bases: 7. The CDR3 DNA reads as TGTGCCAGCAGTTCAGGGGGCGATCTCTACAATGAGCAGTTCTTC. The encoded protein is CASSSGGDLYNEQFF.

The table lists this clone with many counts. The chain couples TRBV7-8 to TRBJ2-5; 9 bases are shared with TRBD2. CDR3 size: 16 residues. The V gene's germline CDR1 is SGHVS and CDR2 FQNEAQ. V was pared by 5 bases and J by 4 bases, with 11 bases of the junction left unmatched. The CDR3 DNA reads TGTGCCAGCAGCCCACGGACTAGCGTTAAGGGAGAGACCCAGTACTTC. Its translation: CASSPRTSVKGETQYF.

The chain has TRBV6-1 and TRBJ2-7; D is uncertain. CDR1 and CDR2 from the germline V gene are MNHNS and SASEGT. Trimming pared 7 bases from V and 1 base from J, leaving 17 bases between. This CDR3 has 15 residues. This CDR3 reads CASILSVVRSYEQYF. The CDR3, as DNA: TGTGCCAGCATCCTCTCGGTAGTGAGGTCCTACGAGCAGTACTTC.

V and J are TRBV4-1 and TRBJ1-1, with a possible D match to TRBD1 (5 bases). Germline V CDR1 and CDR2: MGHRA, YSYEKL. The V gene lost 1 base and the J gene lost 5 bases, with 11 bases spanning the gap. The CDR3 is 14 amino acids. The CDR3 DNA sequence: TGCGCCAGCAGCCAAGGGGTGGGGGGTACTGAAGCTTTCTTT. Translating it yields CASSQGVGGTEAFF.

This clone has ten or more counts. The V call is TRBV19, the J call TRBJ2-1; possible D gene TRBD2, 6 bases. In germline, CDR1 is LNHDA, CDR2 SQIVND (reference sequence). V was clipped by 5 bases and J by 5 bases, with 22 bases between them. CDR3 length equals 17 residues. The CDR3 nucleotides are TGTGCCAGTAGTGTAGTTAGCGGAACTACCTACGACAATGAGCAGTTCTTC. As protein: CASSVVSGTTYDNEQFF.

This clone was observed at least ten times. The chain carries TRBV4-3 and TRBJ2-1; the D gene is possibly TRBD2 (5 bases). Germline V gene lookup returns CDR1 LGHNA and CDR2 YSLEER. The ends were cut back, 0 bases at V and 3 bases at J, with 9 bases in the middle. This CDR3 has 15 amino acids. The CDR3 here is CASSQDTGIYNEQFF. The CDR3 bases are TGCGCCAGCAGCCAAGATACGGGAATCTACAATGAGCAGTTCTTC.

Remarks on this clone: No conserved phenylalanine or tryptophan ends this CDR3, so it is likely a read error. This chain connects TRBV12-3 or TRBV12-4 to TRBJ2-7; 13 bases are shared with TRBD2. Trimming cost V 5 bases and J 7 bases; bases outside gene matches: 8. This CDR3 spans 15 amino acids. As DNA, the CDR3 is TGTGCCAGCAGTCCTACTAGCGGGAGGGCCCGGGAGCAGTACCTC. It yields the protein CASSPTSGRAREQYL.

The V gene is TRBV9, the J gene TRBJ2-2; D gene ambiguous. The V and J ends lost 1 base and 8 bases respectively, with 9 bases between them. CDR1 is SGDLS and CDR2 is YYNGEE in the germline V gene. The CDR3 contains 13 residues. The CDR3 region is CASSVYLQGELFF. The CDR3 region has the DNA TGTGCCAGCAGCGTATACTTACAAGGGGAGCTGTTTTTT. Filled out from reference TRBV9 and TRBJ2-2, the complete variable domain reads DSGVTQTPKHLITATGQRVTLRCSPRSGDLSVYWYQQSLDQGLQFLIQYYNGEERAKGNILERFSAQQFPDLHSELNLSSLELGDSALYFCASSVYLQGELFFGEGSRLTVL.

The chain joins TRBV5-1 to TRBJ2-2; D may be TRBD1 (5 bases). The CDR3 is 19 amino acids. CDR1 and CDR2 from the germline V gene are SGHRS and YFSETQ. V shed 1 base and J shed 3 bases, with 22 bases lying between them. The CDR3 DNA is TGCGCCAGCAGCTTGCGGGCCTCAGGGCTACGAACGGACACCGGGGAGCTGTTTTTT. This gives the protein CASSLRASGLRTDTGELFF.

This clone was seen many times. The gene calls are TRBV12-3 or TRBV12-4 and TRBJ2-2; D may match TRBD1 or TRBD2 (5 bases each). The CDR3 contains 13 residues. Between the trimmed V and J ends, which lost 1 base and 5 bases, there was a span of 5 bases. CDR3 nucleotide sequence: TGTGCCAGCAGTTTAGGGGGGACCGGGGAGCTGTTTTTT. Protein product: CASSLGGTGELFF.

This clone was counted at least ten times. The chain combines TRBV9 with TRBJ2-3; D unclear. CDR3 length: 18 residues. Between the trimmed V and J ends, which lost 0 bases and 0 bases, there was a span of 17 bases. Germline V CDR1 and CDR2: SGDLS, YYNGEE. The CDR3 sequence is CASSVGIVGVPSTDTQYF. The DNA of the CDR3 is TGTGCCAGCAGCGTAGGTATAGTAGGAGTCCCTAGCACAGATACGCAGTATTTT. Looking up the rest from reference TRBV9 and TRBJ2-3 gives the full variable domain: DSGVTQTPKHLITATGQRVTLRCSPRSGDLSVYWYQQSLDQGLQFLIQYYNGEERAKGNILERFSAQQFPDLHSELNLSSLELGDSALYFCASSVGIVGVPSTDTQYFGPGTRLTVL.

This clone was seen many times. J is TRBJ1-1 and V is TRBV6-1, with D perhaps matching TRBD1 (5 bases). Trimming left V 7 bases short and J 0 bases short, with 12 bases between. CDR3 length equals 14 residues. CDR1 MNHNS and CDR2 SASEGT come from the germline V gene. The CDR3 DNA is TGTGCCAGCACCGACAGTCCCCTGAACACTGAAGCTTTCTTT. Amino acids: CASTDSPLNTEAFF.

This clone has more than one count but fewer than ten. This chain uses TRBV6-1 with TRBJ2-4, with 8 bases matching TRBD2. The CDR3 sequence is 17 residues long. The V gene's germline CDR1 is MNHNS and CDR2 SASEGT. V gave up 5 bases and J gave up 2 bases; unmatched junction bases: 11. The CDR3 here is CASSLTSATVSKNIQYF. DNA for the CDR3: TGTGCCAGCAGTCTGACTAGCGCTACAGTTTCCAAAAACATTCAGTACTTC.

The V gene is TRBV5-8, the J gene TRBJ1-5; D gene uncertain. Germline assignment: CDR1 SGHTS and CDR2 YDEGEE. The CDR3 is 15 amino acids. The V end was cut by 2 bases, the J end by 0 bases, with 9 bases between. CDR3 coding DNA: TGTGCCAGCAGCTTCTCCCAGAATAGCAATCAGCCCCAGCATTTT. Encoded protein: CASSFSQNSNQPQHF.

This clone appeared many times. The genes are TRBV18 and TRBJ2-7; D not resolved. Germline assignment: CDR1 KGHSH and CDR2 LQKENI. Deletions cut 2 bases from V and 0 bases from J, with 8 bases between. The CDR3 has 14 amino acids. CDR3 sequence reads: CASSPAANSYEQYF. The CDR3 DNA follows: TGTGCCAGCTCACCAGCGGCCAACTCCTACGAGCAGTACTTC.

Many counts were recorded for this clone. The chain combines TRBV9 with TRBJ2-1; 11 bases agree with TRBD1. With 3 bases clipped from V and 0 bases from J, the junction kept 5 bases outside the gene matches. This CDR3 is built from 17 residues. The germline V gene encodes CDR1 SGDLS and CDR2 YYNGEE. CDR3 sequence (DNA): TGTGCCAGCAGCGGCGCGGGGACAGGGGGCTCCTACAATGAGCAGTTCTTC. Its protein is CASSGAGTGGSYNEQFF.

This clone has ten or more counts. The V gene is TRBV5-6, the J gene TRBJ1-1, with no clear D. This CDR3 comprises 13 residues. Trimming removed 0 bases from V and 1 base from J, with 4 bases in between. Germline V CDR1 and CDR2: SGHDT, YYEEEE. For the CDR3, the DNA is TGTGCCAGCAGCTTGGGAAGGAACACTGAAGCTTTCTTT. Amino acid sequence: CASSLGRNTEAFF.

This chain connects TRBV6-2 or TRBV6-3 to TRBJ2-1, with D unresolved. The germline V gene encodes CDR1 MNHEY and CDR2 SVGEGT. The V end lost 3 bases, the J end lost 3 bases, and 6 bases lay between the germline ends. This CDR3 comprises 13 residues. CDR3 protein: CASSYTYYNEQFF. The CDR3 DNA is TGTGCCAGCAGTTATACCTACTACAATGAGCAGTTCTTC.